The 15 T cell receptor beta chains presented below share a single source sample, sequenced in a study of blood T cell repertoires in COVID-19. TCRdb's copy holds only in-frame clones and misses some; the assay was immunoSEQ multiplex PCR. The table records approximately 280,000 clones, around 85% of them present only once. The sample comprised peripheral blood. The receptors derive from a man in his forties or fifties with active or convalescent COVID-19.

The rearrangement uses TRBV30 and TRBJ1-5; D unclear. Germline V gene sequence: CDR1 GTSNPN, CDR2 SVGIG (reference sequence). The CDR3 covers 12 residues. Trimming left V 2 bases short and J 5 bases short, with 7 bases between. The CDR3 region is CAWSRSDQPQHF. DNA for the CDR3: TGTGCCTGGAGTAGGAGCGATCAGCCCCAGCATTTT.

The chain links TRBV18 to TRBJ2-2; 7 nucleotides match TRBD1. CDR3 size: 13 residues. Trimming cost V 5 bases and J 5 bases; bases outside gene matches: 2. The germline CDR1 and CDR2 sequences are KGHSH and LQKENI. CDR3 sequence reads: CASSTTGTGELFF. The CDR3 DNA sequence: TGTGCCAGCTCAACGACAGGGACCGGGGAGCTGTTTTTT.

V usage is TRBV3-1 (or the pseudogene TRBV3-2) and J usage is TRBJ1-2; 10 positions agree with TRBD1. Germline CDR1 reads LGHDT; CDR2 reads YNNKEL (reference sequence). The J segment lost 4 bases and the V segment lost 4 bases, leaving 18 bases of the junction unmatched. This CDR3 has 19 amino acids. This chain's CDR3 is CASSPDPRDRGRRGYGYTF. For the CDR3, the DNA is TGTGCCAGCAGCCCAGATCCCCGGGACAGGGGACGTCGCGGCTATGGCTACACCTTC.

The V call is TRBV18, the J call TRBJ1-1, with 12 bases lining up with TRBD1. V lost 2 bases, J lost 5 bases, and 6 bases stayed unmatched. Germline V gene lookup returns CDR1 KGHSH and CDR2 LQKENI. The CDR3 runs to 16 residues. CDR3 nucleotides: TGTGCCAGCTCACCAAGGGACAGGGGGCGCAAAACTGAAGCTTTCTTT. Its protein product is CASSPRDRGRKTEAFF.

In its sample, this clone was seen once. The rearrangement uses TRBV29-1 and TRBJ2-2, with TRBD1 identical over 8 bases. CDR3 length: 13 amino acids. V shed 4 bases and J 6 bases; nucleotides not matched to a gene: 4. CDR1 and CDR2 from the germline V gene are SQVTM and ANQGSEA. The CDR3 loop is CSVVTGGAGELFF. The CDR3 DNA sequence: TGCAGCGTTGTTACAGGGGGAGCCGGGGAGCTGTTTTTT.

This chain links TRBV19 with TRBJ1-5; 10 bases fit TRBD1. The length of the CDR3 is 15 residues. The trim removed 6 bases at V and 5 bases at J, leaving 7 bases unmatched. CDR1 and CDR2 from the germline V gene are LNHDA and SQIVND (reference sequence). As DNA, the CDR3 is TGTGCCAGTAGCCGGACCGGGACAGGGGATCAGCCCCAGCATTTT. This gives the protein CASSRTGTGDQPQHF.

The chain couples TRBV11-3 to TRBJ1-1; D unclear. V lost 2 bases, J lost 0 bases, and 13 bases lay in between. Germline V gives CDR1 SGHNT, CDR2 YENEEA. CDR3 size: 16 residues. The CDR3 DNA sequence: TGTGCCAGCAGCTTATACCTTCTTGGCTTGAACACTGAAGCTTTCTTT. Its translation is CASSLYLLGLNTEAFF.

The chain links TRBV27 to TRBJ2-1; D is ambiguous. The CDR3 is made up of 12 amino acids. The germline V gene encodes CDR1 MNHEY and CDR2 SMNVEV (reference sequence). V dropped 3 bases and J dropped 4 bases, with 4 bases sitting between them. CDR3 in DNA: TGTGCCAGCAGTTTCCGGTACAATGAGCAGTTCTTC. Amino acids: CASSFRYNEQFF.

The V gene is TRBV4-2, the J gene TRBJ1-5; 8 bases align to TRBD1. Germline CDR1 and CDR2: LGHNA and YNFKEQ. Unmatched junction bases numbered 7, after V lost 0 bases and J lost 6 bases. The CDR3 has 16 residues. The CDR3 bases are TGTGCCAGCAGCCAAGAGATGGACAGGGAGGGTCAGCCCCAGCATTTT. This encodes CASSQEMDREGQPQHF.

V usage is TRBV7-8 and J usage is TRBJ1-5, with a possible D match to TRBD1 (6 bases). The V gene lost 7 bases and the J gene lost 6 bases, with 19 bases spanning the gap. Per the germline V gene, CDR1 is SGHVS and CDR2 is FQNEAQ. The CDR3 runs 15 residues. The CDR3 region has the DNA TGTGCCAGCACCGAGGGGGGAGGGACCGGTCAGCCCCAGCATTTT. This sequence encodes CASTEGGGTGQPQHF.

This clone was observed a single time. The DNA for the CDR3 is TGTGCCAGCAGACTAAGGGCGGGAGTGGTCTATGAGCAGTTCTTC. Translation gives CASRLRAGVVYEQFF. This chain links TRBV7-2 with TRBJ2-1; the match to TRBD2 covers 7 bases. From germline, CDR1 is SGHTA and CDR2 FQGNSA. V lost 6 bases, J lost 8 bases, and 13 bases stayed unmatched. CDR3 length: 15 residues.

The CDR3 is CASSYGQGLAFF. CDR3 DNA sequence: TGTGCCAGCAGTTATGGACAGGGGTTGGCTTTCTTT. The chain carries TRBV6-2 or TRBV6-3 and TRBJ1-1; 9 positions match TRBD1. The CDR3 length is 12 residues. Germline CDR1 MNHEY, CDR2 SVGEGT. The ends lost 3 bases at V and 11 bases at J; junction bases unmatched: 4.

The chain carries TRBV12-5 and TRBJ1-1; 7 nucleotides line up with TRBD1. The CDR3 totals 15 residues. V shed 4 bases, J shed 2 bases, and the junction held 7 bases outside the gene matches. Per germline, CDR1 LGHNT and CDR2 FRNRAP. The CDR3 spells CASGSPTGHNTEAFF. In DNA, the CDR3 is TGTGCTAGTGGTTCGCCGACAGGGCACAACACTGAAGCTTTCTTT.

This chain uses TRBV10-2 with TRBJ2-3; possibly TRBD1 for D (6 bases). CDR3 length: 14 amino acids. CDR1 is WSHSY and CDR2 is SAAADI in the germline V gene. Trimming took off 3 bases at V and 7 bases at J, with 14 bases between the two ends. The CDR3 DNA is TGCGCCAGCAGTGACGACCGTGGGACATATACGCAGTATTTT. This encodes CASSDDRGTYTQYF.

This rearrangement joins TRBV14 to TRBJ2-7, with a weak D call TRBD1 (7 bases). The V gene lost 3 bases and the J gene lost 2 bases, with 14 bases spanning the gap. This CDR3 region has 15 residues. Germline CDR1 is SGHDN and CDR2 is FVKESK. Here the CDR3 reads CASSHKQGRTYEQYF. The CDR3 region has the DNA TGTGCCAGCAGCCACAAACAGGGGAGGACCTACGAGCAGTACTTC.